The clone carrying this T cell receptor beta chain was counted many times. Its antigen is unknown. The sample belongs to a study of early T cells in non-severe SARS-CoV-2 infection. Study results and caveats: Reliance on VDJdb matching favored anti-spike CD8 responses; private and CD4 specificities were missed.

TCRdb independently ran MiXCR on the 5' RACE reads; one entry per CDR3 protein. The data show approximately 63,000 distinct CDR3 sequences, approximately 6.1% seen once. V was pared by 5 bases and J by 3 bases, with 12 bases between. Germline V gives CDR1 SGHTA, CDR2 FQGNSA. The CDR3 runs 14 residues. The chain links TRBV7-2 to TRBJ2-3; D unresolved. This sample comprised whole blood, obtained at baseline. The sequence came from an adult who was a healthcare worker with PCR-confirmed SARS-CoV-2 infection or an uninfected control (not recorded which). The CDR3 DNA reads as TGTGCCAGCAGCGTAGAGTCAAGGACAGATACGCAGTATTTT. Its translation is CASSVESRTDTQYF.